This TCR beta chain was identified during a study of T cells in Graves' hyperthyroidism and ophthalmopathy. RNA transcripts yielded amplified TCR beta CDR3 regions. The HTBI primer set served for first-round RT-PCR of the TCR CDR3. Via MiXCR, TCRdb re-called the multiplex PCR reads, giving one row per CDR3 protein. The table has about 520,000 distinct CDR3 sequences, less than 25% seen once. Study findings and constraints: A model of 13 V-J pairs discriminated ophthalmopathy from stable hyperthyroidism.

This clonotype showed up just a few times. Antigen specificity is unknown. The CDR3 loop spans 13 amino acids. Germline values: CDR1 SGHTA, CDR2 FQGNSA. V was cut by 1 base and J by 9 bases, with 10 bases left in between. Sequenced material: blood. The source is a woman in her 30s with Graves' ophthalmopathy. This rearrangement joins TRBV7-2 to TRBJ1-3; D is uncertain. In DNA form, the CDR3 reads TGTGCCAGCAGCTTAGACCCCAGAGCCACCATATATTTT. It yields the protein CASSLDPRATIYF.